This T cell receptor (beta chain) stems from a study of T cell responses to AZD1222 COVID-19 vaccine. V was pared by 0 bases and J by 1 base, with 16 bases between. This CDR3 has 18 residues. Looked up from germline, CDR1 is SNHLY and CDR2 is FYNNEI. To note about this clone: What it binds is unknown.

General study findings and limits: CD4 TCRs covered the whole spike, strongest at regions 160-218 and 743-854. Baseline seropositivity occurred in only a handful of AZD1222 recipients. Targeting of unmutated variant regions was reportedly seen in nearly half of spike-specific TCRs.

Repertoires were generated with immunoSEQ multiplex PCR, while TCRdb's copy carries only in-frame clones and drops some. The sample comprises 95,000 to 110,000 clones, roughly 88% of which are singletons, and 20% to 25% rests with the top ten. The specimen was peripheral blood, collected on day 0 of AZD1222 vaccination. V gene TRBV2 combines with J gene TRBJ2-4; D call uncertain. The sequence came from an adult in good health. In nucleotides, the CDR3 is TGTGCCAGCAGTGAAGCTCTTGTCACCCCTGGGGCCAAAAACATTCAGTACTTC. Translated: CASSEALVTPGAKNIQYF.